Presented here are 10 T cell receptor beta chains from one specimen sequenced in a study of shared clonotypes between healthy human individuals. Clones were sequenced by immunoSEQ multiplex PCR, and TCRdb holds only the in-frame ones, with some missing. The data show some 680,000 clones, 73% seen once. Sequencing input: memory CD4+ T cells sorted from blood. The subset is: CD45RA-negative fraction. These receptors came from a woman younger than 45 in good health.

The chain combines TRBV9 with TRBJ2-7; 7 bases line up with TRBD2. Germline CDR1 reads SGDLS; CDR2 reads YYNGEE. V was pared by 0 bases and J by 3 bases, with 9 bases of the junction left unmatched. CDR3 length: 16 amino acids. The DNA of the CDR3 is TGTGCCAGCAGCGTAGGACTGTCGCGGGAGCTCTACGAGCAGTACTTC. As protein: CASSVGLSRELYEQYF.

V gene TRBV7-8 combines with J gene TRBJ1-4; 9 nucleotides line up with TRBD1. J gave up 11 bases and V 5 bases, and 15 bases lay outside the gene matches. The length of the CDR3 is 16 residues. Germline CDR1 and CDR2: SGHVS and FQNEAQ. Here the CDR3 reads CASSAYRGRFLEKLFF. For the CDR3, the DNA is TGTGCCAGCAGCGCCTACAGGGGGCGCTTTTTGGAGAAACTGTTTTTT.

The chain uses TRBV7-9 and TRBJ2-1, with TRBD2 as a possible D gene (6 bases). The germline CDR1 and CDR2 sequences are SEHNR and FQNEAQ (reference sequence). V lost 5 bases to trimming and J lost 9 bases, with 23 bases between them. The CDR3 has 16 residues. This CDR3 reads CASSKRLSGDGGEQFF. The CDR3 DNA reads TGTGCCAGCAGCAAGAGGCTCTCGGGAGATGGCGGTGAGCAGTTCTTC.

The chain couples TRBV2 to TRBJ2-5; D is ambiguous. The germline gives CDR1 SNHLY, CDR2 FYNNEI. Trimming stripped 7 bases from V and 4 bases from J, with 10 bases between. The CDR3 is made up of 12 amino acids. The CDR3: CASKRLIETQYF. The CDR3 DNA sequence: TGTGCCAGCAAAAGGCTTATAGAGACCCAGTACTTC.

The chain joins TRBV25-1 to TRBJ2-3, with TRBD2 matching over 11 bases. This CDR3 comprises 14 residues. CDR1 is MGHDK, CDR2 SYGVNS, per germline. J lost 4 bases, V lost 6 bases, and 3 bases had no gene match. This chain's CDR3 is CASSVAGGPDTQYF. The DNA of the CDR3 is TGTGCCAGCAGCGTAGCGGGAGGGCCAGATACGCAGTATTTT.

J is TRBJ2-7 and V is TRBV25-1, with 8 bases aligning to TRBD1. Germline V gives CDR1 MGHDK, CDR2 SYGVNS. The CDR3 length is 14 residues. Unmatched junction bases numbered 6, after V lost 5 bases and J lost 3 bases. The CDR3 sequence is CASSKGTGFYEQYF. CDR3 nucleotide sequence: TGTGCCAGCAGTAAAGGGACAGGTTTCTACGAGCAGTACTTC.

This clone was observed a handful of times. The J gene is TRBJ2-6, the V gene TRBV5-1; TRBD1 matches at 9 bases. V dropped 3 bases and J dropped 4; count of bases not matched to a gene: 8. Germline V gene lookup returns CDR1 SGHRS and CDR2 YFSETQ. This CDR3 region has 17 residues. The CDR3 protein is CASSWGTGYSGANVLTF. The CDR3 region has the DNA TGCGCCAGCAGCTGGGGGACAGGGTACAGCGGGGCCAACGTCCTGACTTTC.

The sample holds a few counts of this clone. The CDR3 bases are TGTGCCAGCAGCTTGGCCGGGGGGCTGAGCACTGAAGCTTTCTTT. Residues: CASSLAGGLSTEAFF. This chain connects TRBV5-6 to TRBJ1-1; D perhaps matches TRBD1 (6 bases). CDR1 is SGHDT and CDR2 is YYEEEE in the germline V gene. The V gene lost 0 bases and the J gene lost 4 bases, with 13 bases spanning the gap. The CDR3 extends over 15 amino acids.

CDR3 bases: TGCGCCAGCAGCGTGGACAGGGGAGCCTACAATGAGCAGTTCTTC. Translation gives CASSVDRGAYNEQFF. V usage is TRBV5-1 and J usage is TRBJ2-1; 9 bases agree with TRBD1. CDR1 SGHRS and CDR2 YFSETQ come from the germline V gene. This CDR3 spans 15 amino acids. The trim removed 4 bases at V and 2 bases at J, leaving 4 bases unmatched.

This clone was detected only once. The chain employs TRBV29-1 and TRBJ2-7; D perhaps matches TRBD1 (5 bases). Trimming shortened V by 2 bases and J by 3 bases, and 17 bases separated the two germline ends. Germline assignment: CDR1 SQVTM and CDR2 ANQGSEA. The CDR3 covers 15 residues. CDR3 nucleotides: TGCAGCGTTGAACACGGTGGGGCTAGGGACTACGAGCAGTACTTC. Translated, it gives CSVEHGGARDYEQYF.